This note documents a single T cell receptor beta chain sequence. These data belong to a study of CXCR3-negative and CXCR3-positive naive CD8 T cells. It was by 5' RACE with UMI labels that the TRB cDNA libraries were prepared. From its re-call of the 5' RACE reads, TCRdb lists each CDR3 protein once, without DNA. The data show about 41,000 distinct CDR3 sequences, and the top ten clones hold about 1.9%. CDR1 is SGHDN, CDR2 FVKESK, per germline. The CDR3 has 15 residues. The chain links TRBV14 to TRBJ1-4; lacking DNA, the TRBD1 call made by TCRdb goes unchecked. The clonotype originates from a human donor in good health. Some clones in this sample may be carry-over from other donors' samples. Sequencing used naive CXCR3- CD8+ T cells from blood. Indicated subset: CD45RO-CCR7+CD27+CD95- naive CD8+ T cells lacking CXCR3 (TNR3-). The CDR3 here is CASSPGTATNEKLFF.